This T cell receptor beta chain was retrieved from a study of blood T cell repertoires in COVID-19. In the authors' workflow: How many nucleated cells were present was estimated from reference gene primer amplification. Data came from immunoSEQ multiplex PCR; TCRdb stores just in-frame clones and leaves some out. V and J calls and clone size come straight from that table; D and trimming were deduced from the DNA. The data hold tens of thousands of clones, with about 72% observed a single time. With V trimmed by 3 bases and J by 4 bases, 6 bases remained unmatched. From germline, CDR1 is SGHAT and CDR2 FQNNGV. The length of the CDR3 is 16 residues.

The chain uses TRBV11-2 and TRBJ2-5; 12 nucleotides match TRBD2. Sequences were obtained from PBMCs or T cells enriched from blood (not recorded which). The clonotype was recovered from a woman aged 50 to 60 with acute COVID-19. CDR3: CASSLGLAGGRETQYF. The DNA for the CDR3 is TGTGCCAGCAGCTTGGGGCTAGCGGGGGGGAGAGAGACCCAGTACTTC.